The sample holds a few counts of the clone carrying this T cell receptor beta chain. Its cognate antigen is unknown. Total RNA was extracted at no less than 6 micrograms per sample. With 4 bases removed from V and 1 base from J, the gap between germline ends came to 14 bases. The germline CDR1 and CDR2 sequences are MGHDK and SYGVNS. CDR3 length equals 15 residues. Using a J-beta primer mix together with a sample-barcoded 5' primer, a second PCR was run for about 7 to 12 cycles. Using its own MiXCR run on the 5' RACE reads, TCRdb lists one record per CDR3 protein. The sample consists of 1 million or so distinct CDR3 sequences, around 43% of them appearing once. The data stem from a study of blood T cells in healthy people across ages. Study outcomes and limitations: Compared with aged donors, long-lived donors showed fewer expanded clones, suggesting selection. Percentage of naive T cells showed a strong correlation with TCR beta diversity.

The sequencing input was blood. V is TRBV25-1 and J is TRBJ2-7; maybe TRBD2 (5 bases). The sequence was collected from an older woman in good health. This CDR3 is CASSGANRGSYEQYF. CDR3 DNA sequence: TGTGCCAGCAGTGGTGCCAACCGGGGTTCCTACGAGCAGTACTTC.